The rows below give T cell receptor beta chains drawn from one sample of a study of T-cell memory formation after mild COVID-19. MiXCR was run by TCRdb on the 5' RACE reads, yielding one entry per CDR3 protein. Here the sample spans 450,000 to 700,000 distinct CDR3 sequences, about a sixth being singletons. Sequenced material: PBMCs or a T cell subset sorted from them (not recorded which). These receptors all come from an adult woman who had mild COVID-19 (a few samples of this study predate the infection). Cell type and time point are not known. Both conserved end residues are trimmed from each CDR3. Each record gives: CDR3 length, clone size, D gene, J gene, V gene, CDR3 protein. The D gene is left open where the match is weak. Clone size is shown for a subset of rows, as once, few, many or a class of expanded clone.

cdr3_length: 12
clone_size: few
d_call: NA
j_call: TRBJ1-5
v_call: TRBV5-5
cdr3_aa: ASSLVGSNQPQH

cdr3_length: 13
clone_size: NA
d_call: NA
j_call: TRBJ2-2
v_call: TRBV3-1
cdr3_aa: ATTPASTNTGELF

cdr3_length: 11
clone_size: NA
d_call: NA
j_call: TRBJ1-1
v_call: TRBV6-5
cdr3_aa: ASSFVRYTEAF

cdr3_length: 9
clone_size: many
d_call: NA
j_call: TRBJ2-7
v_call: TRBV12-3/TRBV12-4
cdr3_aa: ASSETGTQY

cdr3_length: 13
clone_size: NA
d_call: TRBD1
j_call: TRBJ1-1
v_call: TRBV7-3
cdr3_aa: ASSPLTGADTEAF

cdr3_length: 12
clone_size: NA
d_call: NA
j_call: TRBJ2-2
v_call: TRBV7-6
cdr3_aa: ASSATGYTGELF

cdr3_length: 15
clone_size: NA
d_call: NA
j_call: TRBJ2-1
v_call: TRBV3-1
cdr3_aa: ASSQDGTVIISNEQF

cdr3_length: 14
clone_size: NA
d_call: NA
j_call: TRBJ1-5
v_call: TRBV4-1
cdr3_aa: ASSPPAPAQNQPQH

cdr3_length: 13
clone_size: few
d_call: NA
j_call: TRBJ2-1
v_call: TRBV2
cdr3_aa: ASSDYLGVTNEQF

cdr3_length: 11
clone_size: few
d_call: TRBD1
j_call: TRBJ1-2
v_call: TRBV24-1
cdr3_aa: ATSDRTGRGYT

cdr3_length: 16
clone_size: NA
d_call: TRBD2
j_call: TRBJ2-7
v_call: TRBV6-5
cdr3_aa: ASIPRRAGVRPLGEQY

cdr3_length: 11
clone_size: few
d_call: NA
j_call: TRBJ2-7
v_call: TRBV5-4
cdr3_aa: ASSLDGGREQY

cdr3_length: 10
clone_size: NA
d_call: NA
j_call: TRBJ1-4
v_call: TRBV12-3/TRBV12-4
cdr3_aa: ASNPGRGKLF

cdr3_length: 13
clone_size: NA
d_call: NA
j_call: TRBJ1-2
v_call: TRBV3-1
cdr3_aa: ASSPTVPERSGYT

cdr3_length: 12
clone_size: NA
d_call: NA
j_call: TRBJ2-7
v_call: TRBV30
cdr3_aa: AWSVGVSSAEQY

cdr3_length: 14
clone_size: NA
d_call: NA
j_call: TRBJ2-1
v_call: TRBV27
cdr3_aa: ASSLWADPAYNEQF

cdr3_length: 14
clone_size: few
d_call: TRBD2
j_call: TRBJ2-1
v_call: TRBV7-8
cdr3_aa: ASSLVGAGVTGEQF

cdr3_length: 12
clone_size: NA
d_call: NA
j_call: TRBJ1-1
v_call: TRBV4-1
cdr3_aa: ASSQAPGGTEAF

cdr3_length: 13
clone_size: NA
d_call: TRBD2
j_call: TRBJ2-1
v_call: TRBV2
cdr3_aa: ASSGSGSVYNEQF

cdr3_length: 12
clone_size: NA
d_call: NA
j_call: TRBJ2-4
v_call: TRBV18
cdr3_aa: ASSLRAVKNIQY

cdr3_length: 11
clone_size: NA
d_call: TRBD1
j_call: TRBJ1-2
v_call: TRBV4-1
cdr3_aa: ASSLQGMSGYT

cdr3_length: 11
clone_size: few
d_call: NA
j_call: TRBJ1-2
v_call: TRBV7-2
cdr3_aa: ASSRYDNYGYT

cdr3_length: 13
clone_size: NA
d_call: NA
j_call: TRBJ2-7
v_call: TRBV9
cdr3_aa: ASSASGIRTYEQY

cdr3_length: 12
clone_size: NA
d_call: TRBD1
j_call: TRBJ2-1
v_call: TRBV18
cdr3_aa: ASSPGQGANEQF

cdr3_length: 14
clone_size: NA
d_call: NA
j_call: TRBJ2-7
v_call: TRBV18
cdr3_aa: ASSPPSGGLTYEQY

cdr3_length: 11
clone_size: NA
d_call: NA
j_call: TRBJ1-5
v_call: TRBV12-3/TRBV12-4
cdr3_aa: ASSFTGDQPQH

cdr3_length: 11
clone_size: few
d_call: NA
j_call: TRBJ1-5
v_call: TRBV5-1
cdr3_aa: ASAKSSNQPQH

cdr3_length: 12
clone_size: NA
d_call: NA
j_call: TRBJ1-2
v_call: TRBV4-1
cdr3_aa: ARVEGPPNYGYT